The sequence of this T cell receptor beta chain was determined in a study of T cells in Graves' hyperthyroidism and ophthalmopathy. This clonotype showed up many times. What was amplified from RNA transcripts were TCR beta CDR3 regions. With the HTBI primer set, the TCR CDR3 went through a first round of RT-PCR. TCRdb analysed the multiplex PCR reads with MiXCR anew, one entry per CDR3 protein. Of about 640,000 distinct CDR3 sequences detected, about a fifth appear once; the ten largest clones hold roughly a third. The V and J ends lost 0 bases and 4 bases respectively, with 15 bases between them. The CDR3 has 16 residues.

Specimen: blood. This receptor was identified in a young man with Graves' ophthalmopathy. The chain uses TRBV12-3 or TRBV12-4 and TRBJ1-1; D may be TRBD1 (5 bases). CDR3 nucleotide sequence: TGTGCCAGCAGTTTAGCGGGCCGGGGGGGTGCCACTGAAGCTTTCTTT. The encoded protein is CASSLAGRGGATEAFF.